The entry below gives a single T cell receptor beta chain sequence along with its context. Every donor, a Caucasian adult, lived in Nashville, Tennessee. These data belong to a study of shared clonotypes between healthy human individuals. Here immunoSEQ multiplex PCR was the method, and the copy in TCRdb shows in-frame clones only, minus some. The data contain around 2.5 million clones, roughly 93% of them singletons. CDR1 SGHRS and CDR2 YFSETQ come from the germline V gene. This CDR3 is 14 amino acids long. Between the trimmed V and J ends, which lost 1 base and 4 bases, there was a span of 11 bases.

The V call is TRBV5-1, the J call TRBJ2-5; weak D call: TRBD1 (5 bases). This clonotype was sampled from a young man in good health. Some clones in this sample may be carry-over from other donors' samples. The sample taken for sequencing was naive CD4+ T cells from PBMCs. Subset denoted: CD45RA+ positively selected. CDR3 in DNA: TGCGCCAGCAGCTTGTTAGGGGCGACAGAGACCCAGTACTTC. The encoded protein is CASSLLGATETQYF.